These 18 T cell receptor beta chains were sequenced from one sample in a study of blood T cells in healthy people across ages. It was with a sample-barcoded 5' primer and a J-beta primer mix that a second PCR of roughly 7 to 12 cycles was run. TCRdb re-called the 5' RACE reads through MiXCR, storing one row per CDR3 protein. The repertoire consists of 1,100,000 or so distinct CDR3 sequences, with 40% to 45% occurring once and the leading ten covering 15% to 20%. Specimen: blood. These receptors were taken from a woman aged 55-70 years in good health.

The chain is built from TRBV6-1 and TRBJ2-7; tentatively, D is TRBD1 or TRBD2 (6 bases each). In germline, CDR1 is MNHNS, CDR2 SASEGT. CDR3 length: 15 residues. V lost 7 bases to trimming and J lost 0 bases, with 16 bases between them. The CDR3 DNA reads as TGTGCCAGCATCCTGGGGGGCAGCCGCTCCTACGAGCAGTACTTC. Its protein is CASILGGSRSYEQYF.

This chain links TRBV6-1 with TRBJ2-5; no definite D call. With 8 bases removed from V and 5 bases from J, the gap between germline ends came to 18 bases. Germline V gene sequence: CDR1 MNHNS, CDR2 SASEGT. The CDR3 totals 14 residues. CDR3 protein: CASAKPERKETQYF. The CDR3 region has the DNA TGTGCCAGCGCCAAGCCTGAGAGGAAGGAGACCCAGTACTTC.

This rearrangement joins TRBV6-1 to TRBJ2-7; D possibly corresponds to TRBD2 (6 bases). Germline V gene lookup returns CDR1 MNHNS and CDR2 SASEGT. CDR3 length: 11 amino acids. V was shortened by 5 bases and J by 11 bases, with 13 bases between the two germline ends. This chain's CDR3 is CASSRGSVEYF. In nucleotides, the CDR3 is TGTGCCAGCAGTCGGGGGTCAGTCGAGTACTTC.

This rearrangement joins TRBV29-1 to TRBJ2-1; D is undetermined. Germline CDR1 and CDR2: SQVTM and ANQGSEA. The length of the CDR3 is 13 residues. Trimming shortened V by 5 bases and J by 0 bases, and 8 bases separated the two germline ends. CDR3 nucleotide sequence: TGCAGCGTTCGCCAGGCCTCCTACAATGAGCAGTTCTTC. Translated: CSVRQASYNEQFF.

V and J are TRBV29-1 and TRBJ1-6; 7 nucleotides match TRBD1. V gave up 7 bases and J gave up 9 bases; unmatched junction bases: 9. The CDR3 covers 13 residues. CDR1 and CDR2 from the germline V gene are SQVTM and ANQGSEA. CDR3 amino acids: CSARQGERSPLHF. The CDR3 DNA sequence: TGCAGCGCCCGGCAGGGGGAGCGTTCACCCCTCCACTTT.

This clonotype turned up a few times. V usage is TRBV6-5 and J usage is TRBJ2-7, with TRBD2 matching over 11 bases. Germline-derived CDR1 and CDR2 are MNHEY and SVGAGI. This CDR3 has 15 residues. J lost 2 bases, V lost 0 bases, and 0 bases had no gene match. The CDR3 sequence is CASSYSSGRAYEQYF. CDR3 nucleotide sequence: TGTGCCAGCAGTTACTCTAGCGGGAGGGCCTACGAGCAGTACTTC.

This chain joins TRBV7-8 and TRBJ1-1; D gene uncertain. The CDR3 extends over 15 amino acids. V was cut by 5 bases and J by 3 bases, with 16 bases left in between. The germline CDR1 and CDR2 sequences are SGHVS and FQNEAQ. Written as DNA, the CDR3 is TGTGCCAGCAGCCCCTTTGGCGAGTCGGACACTGAAGCTTTCTTT. Residues: CASSPFGESDTEAFF.

This clonotype was picked up many times. At one boundary the junction diverges from the germline segment, which might be a read error. The rearrangement uses TRBV5-1 and TRBJ2-7; D perhaps matches TRBD2 (6 bases). Germline loops: CDR1 SGHRS, CDR2 YFSETQ. The CDR3 loop spans 12 amino acids. The CDR3 nucleotides read TGTGCCAGCAGCTTAGGAGGGTACGAGCAGTACTTC. Protein product: CASSLGGYEQYF. The variable domain in full, with the rest retrieved from reference TRBV5-1 and TRBJ2-7, is KAGVTQTPRYLIKTRGQQVTLSCSPISGHRSVSWYQQTPGQGLQFLFEYFSETQRNKGNFPGRFSGRQFSNSRSEMNVSTLELGDSALYLCASSLGGYEQYFGPGTRLTVT.

The chain is built from TRBV30 and TRBJ2-7; 9 nucleotides align to TRBD2. Germline loops: CDR1 GTSNPN, CDR2 SVGIG (reference sequence). The junction had 6 bases not matched to a gene; V was cut back by 3 bases and J by 3 bases. CDR3 size: 14 residues. Written as DNA, the CDR3 is TGTGCCTGGAGCGGTTTAGCGGGAGTCTACGAGCAGTACTTC. Its translation: CAWSGLAGVYEQYF. Supplemented by reference TRBV30 and TRBJ2-7, the full variable domain reads SQTIHQWPATLVQPVGSPLSLECTVEGTSNPNLYWYRQAAGRGLQLLFYSVGIGQISSEVPQNLSASRPQDRQFILSSKKLLLSDSGFYLCAWSGLAGVYEQYFGPGTRLTVT.

The sample holds a few counts of this clonotype. The J gene is TRBJ2-4, the V gene TRBV7-2; TRBD1 matches at 8 bases. This CDR3 has 17 amino acids. The germline V gene encodes CDR1 SGHTA and CDR2 FQGNSA. J was trimmed by 7 bases and V by 0 bases; bases with no gene match: 11. The CDR3 region is CASSLARSGGSGNIQYF. DNA for the CDR3: TGTGCCAGCAGCTTAGCGCGGTCAGGGGGCAGTGGGAACATTCAGTACTTC.

This rearrangement joins TRBV4-1 to TRBJ2-1, with 11 bases aligning to TRBD1. The J segment lost 4 bases and the V segment lost 3 bases, leaving 5 bases of the junction unmatched. This CDR3 is built from 16 residues. Germline CDR1 and CDR2: MGHRA and YSYEKL. The CDR3 sequence: CASSHSGTGGYNEQFF. The CDR3 bases are TGCGCCAGCAGCCACAGCGGGACAGGGGGGTACAATGAGCAGTTCTTC.

The chain carries TRBV5-1 and TRBJ1-6; D call uncertain. Germline CDR1 and CDR2: SGHRS and YFSETQ. V was clipped by 0 bases and J by 8 bases, with 12 bases between them. The CDR3 runs to 15 residues. CDR3 loop: CASSLAGRIYSPLHF. The CDR3 DNA reads as TGCGCCAGCAGCTTGGCCGGAAGAATATATTCACCCCTCCACTTT.

The chain carries TRBV29-1 and TRBJ1-2; D possibly corresponds to TRBD1 (5 bases). The V gene's germline CDR1 is SQVTM and CDR2 ANQGSEA. This CDR3 is 15 amino acids long. V dropped 4 bases and J dropped 2 bases, with 17 bases sitting between them. CDR3 bases: TGCAGCGTTGGGGGGACCCCAATTTACAACTATGGCTACACCTTC. It is translated as CSVGGTPIYNYGYTF. The variable domain in full, completed from reference TRBV29-1 and TRBJ1-2, reads SAVISQKPSRDICQRGTSLTIQCQVDSQVTMMFWYRQQPGQSLTLIATANQGSEATYESGFVIDKFPISRPNLTFSTLTVSNMSPEDSSIYLCSVGGTPIYNYGYTFGSGTRLTVV.

This clonotype was detected a few times. This chain links TRBV30 with TRBJ2-7; D gene uncertain. The CDR3 sequence is 13 residues long. The germline V and J ends were trimmed by 0 bases and 5 bases, with 11 bases remaining between them. Germline-derived CDR1 and CDR2 are GTSNPN and SVGIG (reference sequence). This CDR3 is CAWSVNSPDEQYF. As DNA, the CDR3 is TGTGCCTGGAGTGTGAATTCCCCAGACGAGCAGTACTTC.

This clonotype was seen once. The V and J genes are TRBV4-3 and TRBJ1-2; a possible D gene is TRBD1 (6 bases). The CDR3 has 16 residues. Trimming stripped 1 base from V and 4 bases from J, with 16 bases between. CDR1 LGHNA and CDR2 YSLEER come from the germline V gene. CDR3 loop: CASSQAPRQDSYGYTF. CDR3 bases: TGCGCCAGCAGCCAAGCCCCTCGACAGGATTCCTATGGCTACACCTTC.

This rearrangement joins TRBV28 to TRBJ2-7, with 7 bases matching TRBD2. This CDR3 contains 14 residues. The germline gives CDR1 MDHEN, CDR2 SYDVKM. The ends lost 6 bases at V and 4 bases at J; junction bases unmatched: 9. The CDR3 region is CASRFHSGGYEQYF. The CDR3 DNA reads as TGTGCCAGCAGGTTCCACTCCGGGGGGTACGAGCAGTACTTC.

V and J are TRBV28 and TRBJ2-5; 9 bases line up with TRBD1. TRBJ2-7 matches the DNA end more closely, so the J call is doubtful. Germline V gene lookup returns CDR1 MDHEN and CDR2 SYDVKM. The CDR3 runs to 15 residues. Here the CDR3 reads CASRRDRDRVYEQYF. The CDR3, as DNA: TGTGCCAGCAGGCGAGACCGGGACAGGGTATACGAGCAGTACTTC.

This clonotype has only a few counts. This chain uses TRBV29-1 with TRBJ2-1; 9 bases are a match to TRBD2. V dropped 3 bases and J dropped 4; count of bases not matched to a gene: 13. The CDR3 contains 17 residues. Germline V CDR1 and CDR2: SQVTM, ANQGSEA. Here the CDR3 reads CSVEEWELAGVYNEQFF. In nucleotides, the CDR3 is TGCAGCGTTGAGGAATGGGAATTAGCGGGAGTGTACAATGAGCAGTTCTTC.